This TCR beta chain was profiled in a study of T cell clonality in common variable immunodeficiency. There are many counts of this clone. What it binds is not known. The CDR3 extends 3 residues past the end of the read, so its final part is completed from the germline J gene. The CDR3 is 18 amino acids. Germline CDR1 SGHRS, CDR2 YFSETQ. After removal of 3 bases from V and 8 bases from J, the junction contained 11 bases not matched to a gene. Study-wide results and limits: CVID subjects shared fewer TCRbeta clones than healthy controls did. Common variable immunodeficiency TCR beta sequences reportedly had fewer deletions and N-nucleotide insertions.

Some clones are missing from TCRdb's copy, which holds only in-frame ones; the method was immunoSEQ multiplex PCR. The profile covers around 81,000 clones, none occurring a single time. The chain joins TRBV5-1 to TRBJ2-4, with TRBD2 matching over 16 bases. The clonotype was recovered from a person aged 18-70 years in good health. Material for sequencing was peripheral blood mononuclear cells. Incomplete CDR3 DNA: TGCGCCAGCAGCTGGGGGACTAGCGGGAGGGCCGATTTCGACATT. Translated, it gives CASSWGTSGRADFDI. The whole CDR3 is CASSWGTSGRADFDIQYF.